Each of the 21 T cell receptor beta chains below was sequenced from the same sample in a study of cytomegalovirus exposure and HLA in healthy donors. The PCR ran on 60 Vbeta and 13 Jbeta primers. The method was immunoSEQ multiplex PCR; TCRdb's version includes in-frame clones alone and lacks a portion of them. This table holds approximately 99,000 clones, approximately 85% found once. The specimen was PBMCs. These receptors all come from a man aged 35-49 years in good health and CMV-seropositive.

The chain joins TRBV6-6 to TRBJ1-2; 10 bases align to TRBD1. CDR3 size: 13 residues. Germline CDR1 MNHNY, CDR2 SVGAGI (reference sequence). Trimming took 9 bases from V and 4 from J; bases not matched to a gene: 5. The CDR3 DNA follows: TGTGCCAGTTCTGGGGACAGGGGCTATGGCTACACCTTC. Its protein is CASSGDRGYGYTF.

This clone was detected only once. The chain couples TRBV9 to TRBJ2-1; TRBD1 matches at 12 bases. Germline V gene lookup returns CDR1 SGDLS and CDR2 YYNGEE. V was pared by 0 bases and J by 6 bases, with 4 bases of the junction left unmatched. CDR3 size: 16 residues. CDR3 amino acids: CASSVGGQGAFNEQFF. The CDR3 DNA reads as TGTGCCAGCAGCGTAGGGGGACAGGGGGCCTTCAATGAGCAGTTCTTC. Based on the CDR3 plus reference TRBV9 and TRBJ2-1, the full variable domain is DSGVTQTPKHLITATGQRVTLRCSPRSGDLSVYWYQQSLDQGLQFLIQYYNGEERAKGNILERFSAQQFPDLHSELNLSSLELGDSALYFCASSVGGQGAFNEQFFGPGTRLTVL.

The gene calls are TRBV9 and TRBJ2-1, with 7 bases lining up with TRBD1. CDR3 length: 13 amino acids. The V gene end was trimmed by 3 bases and the J gene end by 9 bases; junction bases not matched to a gene: 6. Germline V lookup: CDR1 SGDLS, CDR2 YYNGEE. CDR3 loop: CASSGTGKAEQFF. Written as DNA, the CDR3 is TGTGCCAGCAGCGGGACAGGAAAGGCTGAGCAGTTCTTC.

This chain connects TRBV27 to TRBJ1-1; 8 bases map to TRBD1. The CDR3 is 14 amino acids. Germline V gives CDR1 MNHEY, CDR2 SMNVEV (reference sequence). Trimming cost V 6 bases and J 4 bases; bases outside gene matches: 7. The CDR3 sequence: CASRPGRGLTEAFF. The CDR3 bases are TGTGCCAGCAGACCGGGCAGGGGGCTCACTGAAGCTTTCTTT.

The chain links TRBV6-5 to TRBJ1-1; no clear D gene. The CDR3 extends over 15 amino acids. CDR1 is MNHEY, CDR2 SVGAGI, per germline. The V end lost 0 bases, the J end lost 6 bases, and 14 bases lay between the germline ends. In DNA, the CDR3 is TGTGCCAGCAGTTACTCGAGTATGATCCGCTCTGAAGCTTTCTTT. Protein product: CASSYSSMIRSEAFF.

This clone was observed a handful of times. This rearrangement joins TRBV19 to TRBJ2-7; 14 bases fit TRBD2. Germline CDR1 reads LNHDA; CDR2 reads SQIVND (reference sequence). The CDR3 spans 15 residues. Trimming took 6 bases from V and 4 from J; bases not matched to a gene: 5. The DNA for the CDR3 is TGTGCCAGTAGGGGACTAGCGGGAGATTCGTACGAGCAGTACTTC. Translated, it gives CASRGLAGDSYEQYF.

The chain uses TRBV19 and TRBJ2-3; possible D gene TRBD1, 5 bases. Between the trimmed V and J ends, which lost 3 bases and 0 bases, there was a span of 10 bases. CDR1 and CDR2 (germline): LNHDA, SQIVND (reference sequence). CDR3 length: 15 amino acids. The CDR3 region has the DNA TGTGCCAGTAGTATTAGGCAGGGAAGCACAGATACGCAGTATTTT. It yields the protein CASSIRQGSTDTQYF. Using reference TRBV19 and TRBJ2-3 for the parts outside the CDR3, the full variable domain is DGGITQSPKYLFRKEGQNVTLSCEQNLNHDAMYWYRQDPGQGLRLIYYSQIVNDFQKGDIAEGYSVSREKKESFPLTVTSAQKNPTAFYLCASSIRQGSTDTQYFGPGTRLTVL.

The chain uses TRBV19 and TRBJ1-2; a weak D match, TRBD1 (6 bases). Germline assignment: CDR1 LNHDA and CDR2 SQIVND (reference sequence). The V gene lost 9 bases and the J gene lost 2 bases, with 13 bases spanning the gap. This CDR3 comprises 13 residues. The CDR3 loop is CASVDRQNYGYTF. The CDR3 DNA sequence: TGTGCCAGCGTCGACAGGCAAAACTATGGCTACACCTTC.

The rearrangement uses TRBV5-1 and TRBJ1-1, with 8 bases matching TRBD1. CDR1 and CDR2 (germline): SGHRS, YFSETQ. The V gene end was trimmed by 7 bases and the J gene end by 4 bases; junction bases not matched to a gene: 15. The CDR3 has 16 residues. CDR3 loop: CASGLFPGQDGTEAFF. DNA of the CDR3: TGCGCCAGCGGGCTCTTTCCGGGACAGGACGGCACTGAAGCTTTCTTT. Variable domain in full (rest from reference TRBV5-1 and TRBJ1-1): KAGVTQTPRYLIKTRGQQVTLSCSPISGHRSVSWYQQTPGQGLQFLFEYFSETQRNKGNFPGRFSGRQFSNSRSEMNVSTLELGDSALYLCASGLFPGQDGTEAFFGQGTRLTVV.

The chain joins TRBV5-1 to TRBJ1-4; 8 nucleotides match TRBD1. Germline V lookup: CDR1 SGHRS, CDR2 YFSETQ. V shed 4 bases, J shed 8 bases, and the junction held 16 bases outside the gene matches. This CDR3 has 17 residues. CDR3 amino acids: CASSRPGQDLKEEKLFF. The DNA for the CDR3 is TGCGCCAGCAGCCGACCGGGACAGGACCTCAAAGAGGAAAAACTGTTTTTT.

This chain uses TRBV28 with TRBJ2-5, with TRBD1 identical over 9 bases. V lost 7 bases, J lost 4 bases, and 1 base stayed unmatched. The CDR3 totals 12 residues. Germline loops: CDR1 MDHEN, CDR2 SYDVKM. The CDR3 DNA reads as TGTGCCAGCATGACAGGGGGAGAGACCCAGTACTTC. Amino acid sequence: CASMTGGETQYF.

The V and J genes are TRBV5-4 and TRBJ1-2; D ambiguous. Trimming removed 4 bases from V and 3 bases from J, with 13 bases in between. Germline assignment: CDR1 SGHNT and CDR2 YYREEE (reference sequence). The CDR3 contains 14 residues. CDR3 protein: CASSPTSADYGYTF. The CDR3 DNA reads TGTGCCAGCAGCCCAACGTCGGCGGACTATGGCTACACCTTC.

The gene calls are TRBV6-5 and TRBJ2-4; 7 bases map to TRBD2. The germline V gene has CDR1 MNHEY and CDR2 SVGAGI. The CDR3 is made up of 15 amino acids. V lost 0 bases to trimming and J lost 4 bases; unmatched junction nucleotides: 3. The CDR3 loop reads CASSYSGTTKNIQYF. For the CDR3, the DNA is TGTGCCAGCAGTTACTCGGGGACTACGAAAAACATTCAGTACTTC.

The sample holds a few counts of this clone. The genes are TRBV15 and TRBJ2-4; TRBD2 might be the D (6 bases). V lost 0 bases and J lost 1, with 16 bases in between. Germline CDR1 reads LNHNV; CDR2 reads YYDKDF (reference sequence). This CDR3 has 18 amino acids. DNA for the CDR3: TGTGCCACCAGCAGAGACCCCGGGGGTCTGGTTGCCAAAAACATTCAGTACTTC. Its protein is CATSRDPGGLVAKNIQYF.

The rearrangement joins TRBV7-9 to TRBJ2-7, with 7 bases matching TRBD2. The V segment lost 2 bases and the J segment 3 bases; nucleotides outside the gene matches: 7. Per germline, CDR1 SEHNR and CDR2 FQNEAQ (reference sequence). The CDR3 loop spans 15 amino acids. The DNA for the CDR3 is TGTGCCAGCAGCTTATCTATTAGCGGGTTCTACGAGCAGTACTTC. Protein product: CASSLSISGFYEQYF.

The rearrangement uses TRBV11-2 and TRBJ2-7; TRBD1 matches at 8 bases. CDR3 length: 14 residues. The V gene end was trimmed by 5 bases and the J gene end by 5 bases; junction bases not matched to a gene: 8. CDR1 is SGHAT, CDR2 FQNNGV, per germline. CDR3 bases: TGTGCCAGCAGCCCCCGGACAGGGCTGGACGAGCAGTACTTC. Amino acid sequence: CASSPRTGLDEQYF.

The rearrangement joins TRBV5-5 to TRBJ2-2, with a possible D match to TRBD2 (6 bases). Trimming pared 3 bases from V and 2 bases from J, leaving 14 bases between. This CDR3 comprises 16 residues. CDR1 and CDR2 (germline): SGHKS, YYEKEE (reference sequence). The CDR3 loop reads CASSWAAGSNTGELFF. The CDR3 DNA reads as TGTGCCAGCAGCTGGGCGGCGGGGAGTAACACCGGGGAGCTGTTTTTT.

The gene calls are TRBV6-5 and TRBJ2-2; 7 bases agree with TRBD1. V trimming: 5 bases; J trimming: 3 bases; junction bases outside the gene matches: 3. The germline gives CDR1 MNHEY, CDR2 SVGAGI. The CDR3 has 14 residues. The CDR3 DNA is TGTGCCAGCAGTCGAACAGGGGACACCGGGGAGCTGTTTTTT. Translated, it gives CASSRTGDTGELFF.

V is TRBV7-9 and J is TRBJ1-6; D remains ambiguous. The CDR3 runs 12 residues. Germline V gene sequence: CDR1 SEHNR, CDR2 FQNEAQ (reference sequence). The V and J ends lost 5 bases and 12 bases respectively, with 11 bases between them. CDR3 in DNA: TGTGCCAGCAGCCTCGCCCCCGGACCCCTCCACTTT. Encoded protein: CASSLAPGPLHF. Complete variable domain (other parts from reference TRBV7-9 and TRBJ1-6): DTGVSQNPRHKITKRGQNVTFRCDPISEHNRLYWYRQTLGQGPEFLTYFQNEAQLEKSRLLSDRFSAERPKGSFSTLEIQRTEQGDSAMYLCASSLAPGPLHFGNGTRLTVT.

The chain links TRBV27 to TRBJ2-1; D possibly corresponds to TRBD2 (6 bases). The V end was cut by 5 bases, the J end by 9 bases, with 20 bases between. Germline CDR1 reads MNHEY; CDR2 reads SMNVEV (reference sequence). The CDR3 runs to 15 residues. CDR3 in amino acids: CASSVGGTPSSEQFF. The CDR3 DNA reads as TGTGCCAGCAGTGTCGGAGGGACTCCCTCGAGTGAGCAGTTCTTC.

This sequence joins TRBV7-2 and TRBJ2-1; tentative D call: TRBD2 (5 bases). Trimming took off 7 bases at V and 1 base at J, with 17 bases between the two ends. The CDR3 runs to 16 residues. Germline V gene sequence: CDR1 SGHTA, CDR2 FQGNSA. CDR3 bases: TGTGCCAGCACCCTAAGGGCGGAGGTTTCCTACAATGAGCAGTTCTTC. This sequence encodes CASTLRAEVSYNEQFF.